This TCR beta chain emerged from a study of long-term antiretroviral therapy in people with HIV. Held in samples before DNA extraction were 1-10 million cryopreserved PBMC. Germline V gives CDR1 SGHDT, CDR2 YYEEEE. Trimming removed 2 bases from V and 10 bases from J; junction bases left unmatched: 17. The CDR3 is 16 amino acids. At the survey level, the v3.0 immunoSEQ assay was run. Clones were sequenced by immunoSEQ multiplex PCR, and TCRdb holds only the in-frame ones, with some missing. The table has around 13,000 clones, around four fifths seen once; the top ten hold more than 15%. The J gene is TRBJ1-1, the V gene TRBV5-6; 7 positions agree with TRBD1. The receptor was isolated from a woman in her thirties or forties with HIV. Material: unsorted PBMCs, obtained 1.8 years before starting antiretroviral therapy. The CDR3 nucleotides read TGTGCCAGCAGCTTTACTACCGCTGGAGGGGGCTTCGGAGCTTTCTTT. Its protein is CASSFTTAGGGFGAFF.